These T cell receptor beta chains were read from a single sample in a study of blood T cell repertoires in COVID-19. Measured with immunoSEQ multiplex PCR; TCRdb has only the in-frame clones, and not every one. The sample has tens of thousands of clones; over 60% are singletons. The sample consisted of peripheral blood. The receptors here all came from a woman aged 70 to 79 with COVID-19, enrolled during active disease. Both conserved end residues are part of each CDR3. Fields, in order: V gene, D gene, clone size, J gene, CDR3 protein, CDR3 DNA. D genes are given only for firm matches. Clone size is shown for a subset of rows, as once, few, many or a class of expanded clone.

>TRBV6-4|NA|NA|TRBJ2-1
CASRKEHRGGGGNEQFF
TGTGCCAGCAGAAAGGAGCACCGAGGGGGAGGGGGCAATGAGCAGTTCTTC
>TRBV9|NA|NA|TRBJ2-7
CASSARGGRGEQYF
TGTGCCAGCAGCGCCCGGGGAGGCAGAGGGGAGCAGTACTTC
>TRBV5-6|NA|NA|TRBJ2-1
CASSLGQGYNEQFF
TGTGCCAGCAGCTTGGGGCAGGGCTACAATGAGCAGTTCTTC
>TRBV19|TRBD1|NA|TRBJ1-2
CASSIGQGGNYGYTF
TGTGCCAGTAGTATTGGACAGGGTGGGAACTATGGCTACACCTTC
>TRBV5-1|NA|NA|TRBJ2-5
CASTKGGSQETQYF
TGCGCCAGCACTAAGGGGGGGTCCCAAGAGACCCAGTACTTC
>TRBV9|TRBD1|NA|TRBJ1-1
CASSIQTGAYTEAFF
TGTGCCAGCAGCATCCAGACAGGGGCTTATACTGAAGCTTTCTTT
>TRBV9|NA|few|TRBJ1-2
CASTPSPRTNYGYTF
TGTGCCAGCACCCCCTCCCCCAGAACTAACTATGGCTACACCTTC
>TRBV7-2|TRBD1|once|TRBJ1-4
CATGTGASNEKLFF
TGTGCCACGGGGACAGGGGCATCTAATGAAAAACTGTTTTTT
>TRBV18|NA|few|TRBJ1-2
CASSPPEQGNYGYTF
TGTGCCAGCTCACCACCGGAGCAGGGTAACTATGGCTACACCTTC
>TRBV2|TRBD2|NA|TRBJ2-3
CASKPLAGVGDTQYF
TGTGCCAGCAAGCCTCTAGCGGGAGTTGGGGATACGCAGTATTTT
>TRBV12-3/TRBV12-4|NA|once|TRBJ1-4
CASSLSEKLFF
TGTGCCAGCAGTTTGAGTGAAAAACTGTTTTTT
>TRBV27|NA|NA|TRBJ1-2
CASSLSSRGRGYGYTF
TGTGCCAGCAGTTTATCTTCGCGGGGGCGCGGGTATGGCTACACCTTC
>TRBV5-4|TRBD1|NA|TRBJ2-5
CASSRTGEETQYF
TGTGCCAGCAGCCGCACAGGGGAAGAGACCCAGTACTTC
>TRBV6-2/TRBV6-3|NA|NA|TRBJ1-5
CASSYTADSNQPQHF
TGTGCCAGCAGTTACACGGCGGATAGCAATCAGCCCCAGCATTTT
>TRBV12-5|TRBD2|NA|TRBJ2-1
CASGLKRGDNNEQFF
TGTGCTAGTGGACTGAAGCGGGGGGATAACAATGAGCAGTTCTTC
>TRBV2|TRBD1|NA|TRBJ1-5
CASSANRGDKPQHF
TGTGCCAGCAGTGCCAACAGGGGGGATAAGCCCCAGCATTTT
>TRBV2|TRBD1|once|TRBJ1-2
CASSGGQGDKANYGYTF
TGTGCCAGCAGTGGGGGACAGGGGGACAAAGCTAACTATGGCTACACCTTC
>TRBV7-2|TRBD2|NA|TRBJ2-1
CASSLATSGINEQFF
TGTGCCAGCAGCTTAGCGACTAGCGGGATTAATGAGCAGTTCTTC
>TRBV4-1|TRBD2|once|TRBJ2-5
CASSQGASGGQETQYF
TGCGCCAGCAGCCAAGGAGCTAGCGGGGGGCAAGAGACCCAGTACTTC
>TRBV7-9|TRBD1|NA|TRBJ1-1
CASSRWTGRDTEAFF
TGTGCCAGCAGCAGATGGACAGGGAGAGACACTGAAGCTTTCTTT
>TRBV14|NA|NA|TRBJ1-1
CASSQRAGLGTEAFF
TGTGCCAGCAGCCAACGTGCAGGACTAGGGACTGAAGCTTTCTTT
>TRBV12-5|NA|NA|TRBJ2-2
CASGPLASFTGELFF
TGTGCTAGTGGTCCCCTAGCGAGCTTCACCGGGGAGCTGTTTTTT
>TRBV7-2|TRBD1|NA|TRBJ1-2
CASSLAWTGYGYTF
TGTGCCAGCAGCTTAGCGTGGACAGGGTATGGCTACACCTTC
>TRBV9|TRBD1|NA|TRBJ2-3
CASSVVDRGPDTQYF
TGTGCCAGCAGCGTAGTAGACAGGGGCCCAGATACGCAGTATTTT
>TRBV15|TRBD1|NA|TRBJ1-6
CATSSDTRGFQSPLHF
TGTGCCACCAGCAGTGACACCAGGGGGTTTCAGTCACCCCTCCACTTT
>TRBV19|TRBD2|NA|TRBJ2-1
CASSTGTSGRVNEQFF
TGTGCCAGTAGTACCGGGACTAGCGGGAGGGTTAATGAGCAGTTCTTC
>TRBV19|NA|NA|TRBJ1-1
CASSIGAQLNTEAFF
TGTGCCAGTAGTATAGGGGCACAGTTGAACACTGAAGCTTTCTTT
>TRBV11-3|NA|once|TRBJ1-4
CASSLQGEKLFF
TGTGCCAGCAGCTTACAGGGGGAAAAACTGTTTTTT
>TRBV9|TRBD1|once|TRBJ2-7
CASSPGTEAYEQYF
TGTGCCAGCAGCCCTGGGACAGAAGCCTACGAGCAGTACTTC
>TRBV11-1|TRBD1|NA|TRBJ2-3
CASSPGQPSTDTQYF
TGTGCCAGCAGCCCGGGACAGCCTAGCACAGATACGCAGTATTTT
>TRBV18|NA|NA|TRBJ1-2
CASSPKPQGWGNYGYTF
TGTGCCAGCTCACCCAAGCCACAGGGTTGGGGTAACTATGGCTACACCTTC
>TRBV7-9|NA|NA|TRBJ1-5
CASSSGREVYGNQPQHF
TGTGCCAGCAGCTCCGGCAGGGAGGTATATGGCAATCAGCCCCAGCATTTT
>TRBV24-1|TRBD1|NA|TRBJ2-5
CATSDVDRGRETQYF
TGTGCCACCAGTGACGTGGACAGGGGGAGGGAGACCCAGTACTTC
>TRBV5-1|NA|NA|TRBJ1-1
CASSLGGFRRQGWGTEAFF
TGCGCCAGCAGCTTAGGAGGGTTTCGCCGGCAGGGATGGGGCACTGAAGCTTTCTTT
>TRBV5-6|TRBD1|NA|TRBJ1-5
CASSVRQGRYQPQHF
TGTGCCAGCAGCGTAAGACAGGGGCGCTATCAGCCCCAGCATTTT
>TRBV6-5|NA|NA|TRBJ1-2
CASSYSGGVKNYGYTF
TGTGCCAGCAGTTACTCGGGAGGGGTGAAAAACTATGGCTACACCTTC
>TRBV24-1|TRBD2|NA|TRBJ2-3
CATSDRGLAGSTDTQYF
TGTGCCACCAGTGATAGGGGACTAGCGGGAAGCACAGATACGCAGTATTTT
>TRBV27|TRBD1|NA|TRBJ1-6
CASRRPRDRNSPLHF
TGTGCCAGCCGGAGGCCCCGGGACAGGAATTCACCCCTCCACTTT
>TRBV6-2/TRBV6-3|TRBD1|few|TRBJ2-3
CASSPHYRGPMDTQYF
TGTGCCAGCAGTCCACATTACAGGGGACCTATGGATACGCAGTATTTT
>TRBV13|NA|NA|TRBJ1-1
CASSPPPLNTEAFF
TGTGCCAGCAGCCCCCCCCCATTGAACACTGAAGCTTTCTTT
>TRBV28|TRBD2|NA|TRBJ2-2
CASSLPGLAGGQTGELFF
TGTGCCAGCAGTTTACCGGGACTAGCGGGAGGGCAGACCGGGGAGCTGTTTTTT
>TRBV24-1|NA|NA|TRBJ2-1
CATSDFNRGNEQFF
TGTGCCACCAGTGATTTCAATAGGGGGAATGAGCAGTTCTTC
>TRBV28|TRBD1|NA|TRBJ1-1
CASSMGQTTEAFF
TGTGCCAGCAGTATGGGACAGACCACTGAAGCTTTCTTT
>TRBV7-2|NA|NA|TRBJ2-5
CASSLGGQRVETQYF
TGTGCCAGCAGCTTAGGAGGCCAGCGGGTGGAGACCCAGTACTTC
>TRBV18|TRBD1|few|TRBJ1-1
CASSRTGNTEAFF
TGTGCCAGCTCACGGACAGGAAACACTGAAGCTTTCTTT
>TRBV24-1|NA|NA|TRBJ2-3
CATDGTPGGTDTQYF
TGTGCCACCGACGGGACACCTGGGGGCACAGATACGCAGTATTTT
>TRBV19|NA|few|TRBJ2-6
CASIPPWKSSAPSGANVLTF
TGTGCCAGTATCCCCCCCTGGAAATCAAGCGCCCCATCTGGGGCCAACGTCCTGACTTTC
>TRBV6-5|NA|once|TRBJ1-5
CASNPAGGDQPQHF
TGTGCCAGCAATCCGGCTGGAGGAGATCAGCCCCAGCATTTT
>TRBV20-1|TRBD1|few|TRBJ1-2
CSAWTGYGYTF
TGCAGTGCGTGGACAGGCTATGGCTACACCTTC
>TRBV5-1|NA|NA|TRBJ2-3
CASSLAGYSTDTQYF
TGCGCCAGCAGCTTGGCCGGGTATAGCACAGATACGCAGTATTTT
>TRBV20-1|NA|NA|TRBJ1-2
CSASSGGNSDGYTF
TGCAGTGCTAGTTCTGGCGGCAATTCAGATGGCTACACCTTC
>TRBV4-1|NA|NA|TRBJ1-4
CASSQEPAVELFF
TGCGCCAGCAGCCAAGAACCGGCGGTGGAACTGTTTTTT
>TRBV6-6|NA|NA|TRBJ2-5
CASSYGGGRETQYF
TGTGCCAGCAGTTACGGTGGGGGCAGAGAGACCCAGTACTTC
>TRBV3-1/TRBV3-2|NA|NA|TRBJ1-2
CASSQEGGGTTF
TGTGCCAGCAGCCAAGAGGGGGGAGGCACCACCTTC